The sequence of this TCR beta chain was determined in a study of blood T cell repertoires in COVID-19. Whole-study context: Specimens from acute and convalescent COVID-19 originated in the United States, Italy and Spain. Sources were T cells, B-cell-depleted T cells, or PBMCs; the material itself was cDNA or gDNA.

The ends were cut back, 5 bases at V and 7 bases at J, with 11 bases in the middle. Germline V gives CDR1 MNHEY, CDR2 SVGAGI. CDR3 size: 13 residues. Original data processing: Scientists estimated how many nucleated cells there were by amplifying reference gene primers. The repertoire was sequenced with immunoSEQ multiplex PCR; TCRdb's copy has only in-frame clones and lacks some. The V and J calls and clone size were taken over from that table, and D and trimming were inferred from the DNA. The sample yields approximately 120,000 clones, 84% seen once. The receptor was isolated from a woman aged 45-60 years with acute or convalescent COVID-19. This rearrangement joins TRBV6-5 to TRBJ1-4; a weak D match, TRBD1 (5 bases). Specimen: peripheral blood. The CDR3 is CASSPGLGEKLFF. CDR3 DNA: TGTGCCAGCAGTCCAGGGTTGGGTGAAAAACTGTTTTTT.